These 30 T cell receptor beta chains originate from one sample sequenced in a study of Graves' ophthalmopathy and Graves' hyperthyroidism. Amplification of the TCR beta CDR3 regions used RNA transcripts (as template). An initial RT-PCR round employing HTBI primers preceded a second-round multiplex PCR. From the multiplex PCR reads, TCRdb called clonotypes with MiXCR, one entry per CDR3 protein. The profile shows approximately 700,000 distinct CDR3 sequences, about two fifths of them singletons. What was sequenced was peripheral blood. The origin of the receptors is an adult man with Graves' ophthalmopathy.

This chain links TRBV7-9 with TRBJ1-2, with TRBD1 as a possible D gene (6 bases). Germline V gives CDR1 SEHNR, CDR2 FQNEAQ (reference sequence). The CDR3 sequence is 15 residues long. V lost 3 bases, J lost 8 bases, and 19 bases lay in between. The CDR3 DNA follows: TGTGCCAGCAGCTTGGAAACCACAGGGATGGGAGGCTACACCTTC. This codes for CASSLETTGMGGYTF.

The CDR3 DNA follows: TGCAGTGCACCTACGACAGGGGCCCTTTATAGCAATCAGCCCCAGCATTTT. It translates to CSAPTTGALYSNQPQHF. This chain links TRBV20-1 with TRBJ1-5; 8 nucleotides line up with TRBD1. Germline V gene sequence: CDR1 DFQATT, CDR2 SNEGSKA (reference sequence). The CDR3 is 17 residues long. V was pared by 6 bases and J by 0 bases, with 13 bases of the junction left unmatched.

The chain couples TRBV5-1 to TRBJ2-2, with D tentatively TRBD1 (5 bases). Between the trimmed V and J ends, which lost 4 bases and 4 bases, there was a span of 14 bases. Germline loops: CDR1 SGHRS, CDR2 YFSETQ. The CDR3 covers 15 residues. CDR3 amino acids: CASSPDSSSTGELFF. In DNA form, the CDR3 reads TGCGCCAGCAGCCCCGACAGTTCCAGCACCGGGGAGCTGTTTTTT.

This clonotype was seen at least ten times. The chain links TRBV6-5 to TRBJ1-2; D call uncertain. This CDR3 contains 15 residues. Germline-derived CDR1 and CDR2 are MNHEY and SVGAGI. Trimming removed 7 bases from V and 0 bases from J, with 15 bases in between. The CDR3 region is CASTWRPGANYGYTF. Here the CDR3 DNA reads TGTGCCAGCACCTGGCGGCCAGGAGCTAACTATGGCTACACCTTC.

This clonotype was observed many times. This chain joins TRBV7-9 and TRBJ2-7, with TRBD2 matching 10 bases. CDR1 is SEHNR, CDR2 FQNEAQ, per germline (reference sequence). The CDR3 loop spans 15 amino acids. V was clipped by 5 bases and J by 2 bases; unmatched bases: 6. This CDR3 is CASSTQREGPYEQYF. The CDR3 DNA sequence: TGTGCCAGCAGCACACAGCGGGAGGGTCCCTACGAGCAGTACTTC.

This clonotype was seen many times. This CDR3 is CASSSGTDTYEQYF. CDR3 bases: TGCGCCAGCAGCTCCGGGACAGACACCTACGAGCAGTACTTC. V and J are TRBV5-1 and TRBJ2-7; 7 bases are a match to TRBD1. The CDR3 sequence is 14 residues long. CDR1 and CDR2 (germline): SGHRS, YFSETQ. V lost 3 bases, J lost 2 bases, and 5 bases stayed unmatched.

Turning to this clonotype: A much larger clone lies a single base off, so this may be a read error. The chain is built from TRBV6-5 and TRBJ1-1; D is undetermined. The CDR3 extends over 14 amino acids. Germline CDR1 reads MNHEY; CDR2 reads SVGAGI. The CDR3 loop is CVSSQSSPNTEAFF. For the CDR3, the DNA is TGTGTCAGCAGTCAGAGTTCACCGAACACTGAAGCTTTCTTT.

Turning to this clonotype: A clone one base away is much larger, so this may be a read error. The chain couples TRBV12-3 or TRBV12-4 to TRBJ1-6; 7 bases align to TRBD1. This CDR3 is 15 amino acids long. CDR3 sequence: CASSQQGRNNPPLHF. Here the CDR3 DNA reads TGTGCCAGCAGTCAACAGGGGAGGAATAATCCACCCCTCCACTTT.

This clonotype turned up a few times. The chain combines TRBV9 with TRBJ2-7, with D unresolved. With 1 base removed from V and 4 bases from J, the gap between germline ends came to 21 bases. CDR3 length: 17 residues. Germline V CDR1 and CDR2: SGDLS, YYNGEE. CDR3 amino acids: CASSVSGDSASTYEQYF. The DNA of the CDR3 is TGTGCCAGCAGCGTATCAGGTGACTCAGCCTCCACTTACGAGCAGTACTTC.

J is TRBJ2-5 and V is TRBV7-9, with 12 positions matching TRBD2. CDR1 and CDR2 from the germline V gene are SEHNR and FQNEAQ (reference sequence). This CDR3 has 16 residues. The ends lost 5 bases at V and 5 bases at J; junction bases unmatched: 9. The DNA for the CDR3 is TGTGCCAGCAGCCCTAAAGGGACTAGCGGGTCGGAGACCCAGTACTTC. Protein: CASSPKGTSGSETQYF.

In this sample, this clonotype turned up a few times. The chain is built from TRBV7-9 and TRBJ2-3, with D hard to call. Trimming stripped 4 bases from V and 0 bases from J, with 8 bases between. This CDR3 is 14 amino acids long. Germline V gene lookup returns CDR1 SEHNR and CDR2 FQNEAQ (reference sequence). The CDR3 DNA follows: TGTGCCAGCAGCTCCGGACCGAGCACAGATACGCAGTATTTT. Translated: CASSSGPSTDTQYF. Full variable domain (missing parts from reference TRBV7-9 and TRBJ2-3): DTGVSQNPRHKITKRGQNVTFRCDPISEHNRLYWYRQTLGQGPEFLTYFQNEAQLEKSRLLSDRFSAERPKGSFSTLEIQRTEQGDSAMYLCASSSGPSTDTQYFGPGTRLTVL.

This clonotype appeared a few times. The chain combines TRBV9 with TRBJ2-7; 7 bases fit TRBD1. The V gene's germline CDR1 is SGDLS and CDR2 YYNGEE. This CDR3 region has 15 residues. V shed 3 bases, J shed 2 bases, and the junction held 8 bases outside the gene matches. The CDR3 DNA sequence: TGTGCCAGCAGCGCCTCGGGACAGTCGACCTACGAGCAGTACTTC. This codes for CASSASGQSTYEQYF.

CDR3 sequence reads: CASRTGTGSEQYF. In nucleotides, the CDR3 is TGTGCCAGTAGGACCGGGACAGGGAGCGAGCAGTACTTC. The chain couples TRBV7-2 to TRBJ2-7; TRBD1 agrees at 9 bases. The CDR3 is 13 residues long. Trimming took 9 bases from V and 6 from J; bases not matched to a gene: 9. Looked up from germline, CDR1 is SGHTA and CDR2 is FQGNSA.

This chain uses TRBV5-5 with TRBJ1-3, with TRBD1 matching 8 bases. This CDR3 has 15 amino acids. V gave up 4 bases and J gave up 7 bases; unmatched junction bases: 10. CDR1 is SGHKS and CDR2 is YYEKEE in the germline V gene (reference sequence). The CDR3 sequence: CASSNIGQGGNTIYF. As DNA, the CDR3 is TGTGCCAGCAGCAATATCGGACAGGGTGGGAACACCATATATTTT.

A word on this clonotype: A much more abundant neighbour one base away suggests this may be a read error. The rearrangement links TRBV19 to TRBJ1-2; no firm D call. CDR3 length equals 16 residues. Germline loops: CDR1 LNHDA, CDR2 SQIVND (reference sequence). Here the CDR3 reads CANSIDRLKGIEGYTF. DNA for the CDR3: TGTGCCAATAGTATAGATCGGCTAAAGGGCATCGAGGGCTACACCTTC.

In this sample, this clonotype turned up many times. The rearrangement joins TRBV9 to TRBJ1-2, with a weak D call TRBD1 (6 bases). The germline V gene encodes CDR1 SGDLS and CDR2 YYNGEE. This CDR3 comprises 15 residues. With 2 bases removed from V and 5 bases from J, the gap between germline ends came to 16 bases. CDR3: CASSVPHREGYGYTF. The CDR3 DNA follows: TGTGCCAGCAGCGTGCCACACAGGGAAGGGTATGGCTACACCTTC.

This clonotype was seen many times. The J gene is TRBJ1-5, the V gene TRBV15; D may be TRBD1 (6 bases). CDR3 length: 15 residues. CDR1 LNHNV and CDR2 YYDKDF come from the germline V gene (reference sequence). V was trimmed by 2 bases and J by 3 bases, leaving 11 bases between them. CDR3 sequence reads: CATSRSGQSNQPQHF. CDR3 sequence (DNA): TGTGCCACCAGCAGAAGTGGACAGTCCAATCAGCCCCAGCATTTT.

Concerning this clonotype itself: A much larger clone is a single base away; this may be a read error. This rearrangement joins TRBV7-9 to TRBJ2-5; possible D gene TRBD1, 6 bases. The V gene's germline CDR1 is SEHNR and CDR2 FQNEAQ (reference sequence). This CDR3 has 14 amino acids. The CDR3: CASSLRDTQETQHF. Written as DNA, the CDR3 is TGTGCCAGCAGCTTACGGGACACACAAGAGACCCAGCACTTC.

This clonotype was recorded a few times. The gene calls are TRBV6-4 and TRBJ1-5; D unclear. CDR3 length: 18 residues. V dropped 0 bases and J dropped 6 bases, with 21 bases sitting between them. Germline V CDR1 and CDR2: MRHNA, SNTAGT. This CDR3 is CASSDSMSQSSVLQPQHF. CDR3 in DNA: TGTGCCAGCAGTGACTCGATGTCCCAGTCCTCGGTACTTCAGCCCCAGCATTTT.

Points on this clonotype: The CDR3 does not close with the conserved phenylalanine or tryptophan, likely indicating a read error. The CDR3 reads CASNPGGQETQYL. The CDR3, as DNA: TGTGCCAGCAACCCCGGAGGGCAAGAGACCCAGTACCTC. The chain recombines TRBV7-2 with TRBJ2-5; tentatively, D is TRBD2 (6 bases). V gave up 7 bases and J gave up 2 bases, with 11 bases separating them. The CDR3 has 13 residues. Per the germline V gene, CDR1 is SGHTA and CDR2 is FQGNSA.

This clonotype was counted at least ten times. The chain employs TRBV10-3 and TRBJ1-5; TRBD1 matches 7 bases. CDR1 is ENHRY, CDR2 SYGVKD, per germline. The V gene end was trimmed by 6 bases and the J gene end by 1 base; junction bases not matched to a gene: 6. The CDR3 loop spans 15 amino acids. CDR3 protein: CAISSGQESNQPQHF. The CDR3 DNA follows: TGTGCCATCAGCTCAGGACAGGAGAGCAATCAGCCCCAGCATTTT.

The chain has TRBV15 and TRBJ2-1, with D tentatively TRBD1 (5 bases). The CDR3 covers 12 residues. Germline CDR1 LNHNV, CDR2 YYDKDF (reference sequence). The ends were cut back, 1 base at V and 15 bases at J, with 13 bases in the middle. The CDR3 is CATSRGSAGPFF. The CDR3 nucleotides are TGTGCCACCAGCAGAGGTTCGGCAGGGCCGTTCTTC. Together with reference TRBV15 and TRBJ2-1, the CDR3 gives the full variable domain: DAMVIQNPRYQVTQFGKPVTLSCSQTLNHNVMYWYQQKSSQAPKLLFHYYDKDFNNEADTPDNFQSRRPNTSFCFLDIRSPGLGDTAMYLCATSRGSAGPFFGPGTRLTVL.

CDR3 DNA sequence: TGTGCCAGCAGCGTAGGGCAGGGACAGCCCCAGCAGTACTTC. Amino acid sequence: CASSVGQGQPQQYF. The chain recombines TRBV9 with TRBJ2-7; 7 bases map to TRBD1. CDR3 length equals 14 residues. Germline CDR1 reads SGDLS; CDR2 reads YYNGEE. V dropped 0 bases and J dropped 8; count of bases not matched to a gene: 8.

This clonotype was counted at least ten times. The chain links TRBV5-1 to TRBJ1-5; 9 bases are a match to TRBD1. V trimming: 0 bases; J trimming: 6 bases; junction bases outside the gene matches: 7. CDR1 SGHRS and CDR2 YFSETQ come from the germline V gene. The CDR3 extends over 16 amino acids. CDR3 DNA: TGCGCCAGCAGCTTGGACGGGACAGGGAGGGGTCAGCCCCAGCATTTT. Translating gives CASSLDGTGRGQPQHF. The full variable domain, completed using reference TRBV5-1 and TRBJ1-5, is KAGVTQTPRYLIKTRGQQVTLSCSPISGHRSVSWYQQTPGQGLQFLFEYFSETQRNKGNFPGRFSGRQFSNSRSEMNVSTLELGDSALYLCASSLDGTGRGQPQHFGDGTRLSIL.

This clonotype was picked up many times. CDR3 sequence (DNA): TGTGCCAGCAGCTTAGCGCGGTCAGGCCACGAGCAGTACTTC. Its protein product is CASSLARSGHEQYF. The chain uses TRBV7-2 and TRBJ2-7; D is uncertain. CDR1 SGHTA and CDR2 FQGNSA come from the germline V gene. V gave up 0 bases and J gave up 5 bases, with 11 bases separating them. This CDR3 spans 14 amino acids.

This clonotype was seen repeatedly, ten times or more. The chain recombines TRBV7-9 with TRBJ2-5; 7 bases map to TRBD2. From germline, CDR1 is SEHNR and CDR2 FQNEAQ (reference sequence). V lost 3 bases, J lost 5 bases, and 6 bases stayed unmatched. CDR3 length equals 14 residues. CDR3 in amino acids: CASSLGGVRETQYF. As DNA, the CDR3 is TGTGCCAGCAGCTTGGGGGGGGTACGGGAGACCCAGTACTTC. The complete variable domain, with remaining parts taken from reference TRBV7-9 and TRBJ2-5, reads DTGVSQNPRHKITKRGQNVTFRCDPISEHNRLYWYRQTLGQGPEFLTYFQNEAQLEKSRLLSDRFSAERPKGSFSTLEIQRTEQGDSAMYLCASSLGGVRETQYFGPGTRLLVL.

This sequence joins TRBV11-2 and TRBJ2-5; D remains unclear. Per the germline V gene, CDR1 is SGHAT and CDR2 is FQNNGV. The CDR3 length is 8 residues. V dropped 5 bases and J dropped 12 bases, with 4 bases sitting between them. CDR3 DNA: TGTGCCAGCAGCCCCAAGTACTTC. Encoded protein: CASSPKYF.

On this clonotype itself: A read error may explain this, as a much larger clone is one base away. The conserved final phenylalanine or tryptophan is absent from the CDR3, which likely points to a read error. The chain joins TRBV7-2 to TRBJ2-5; 7 nucleotides line up with TRBD2. The CDR3 consists of 15 residues. Per the germline V gene, CDR1 is SGHTA and CDR2 is FQGNSA. The trim removed 7 bases at V and 5 bases at J, leaving 13 bases unmatched. As DNA, the CDR3 is TGTGCCAGCACCCCGAGTCCGGGGGGTGGGGAGACCCAGTACCTC. This sequence encodes CASTPSPGGGETQYL.

For this clonotype: An end of the junction does not agree with germline; a read error may underlie this. This chain connects TRBV15 to TRBJ1-5; 9 bases match TRBD1. The CDR3 is 15 amino acids. Germline V lookup: CDR1 LNHNV, CDR2 YYDKDF (reference sequence). In DNA form, the CDR3 reads TGCGCCACCAGCAGGAGGGACAGGGAAAATCAGCCCCAGCATTTT. Residues: CATSRRDRENQPQHF.

This clonotype came up many times. The junction differs from germline at one of its ends, possibly a read error. The J gene is TRBJ2-5, the V gene TRBV4-1; D is ambiguous. The V gene's germline CDR1 is MGHRA and CDR2 YSYEKL. This CDR3 comprises 10 residues. The CDR3 DNA follows: TGCGCCAGCAACCAAGAGACCCAGTACTTC. Its translation is CASNQETQYF.